Below, 25 T cell receptor beta chains from the same sample are listed, as sequenced in a study of shared clonotypes between healthy human individuals. Assay used: immunoSEQ multiplex PCR; TCRdb lists only in-frame clones, some missing. The table lists 1.5 million to 2.5 million clones, 85% to 95% of them singletons, with 1.2% in the top ten. Naive CD8 cells were CD45RO-negative, positively selected for CCR7, excluding terminally differentiated effector memory CD45RA+ cells. The specimen sequenced was naive CD8+ T cells sorted from blood. The receptors originated from a man aged 18-30 years in good health.

Here the CDR3 reads CASSSFLGEGHEKLFF. The CDR3 DNA sequence: TGTGCCAGCAGCTCCTTCCTCGGAGAGGGCCATGAAAAACTGTTTTTT. This chain uses TRBV14 with TRBJ1-4; no clear D gene. The V gene's germline CDR1 is SGHDN and CDR2 FVKESK. This CDR3 comprises 16 residues. V gave up 5 bases and J gave up 6 bases, with 19 bases separating them.

Only one count was recorded for this clone. V and J are TRBV4-1 and TRBJ2-7; 7 nucleotides agree with TRBD1. The CDR3 totals 13 residues. Germline trimming cut 8 bases from V and 0 bases from J; bases unmatched to any gene: 4. The germline V gene encodes CDR1 MGHRA and CDR2 YSYEKL. CDR3 bases: TGCGCCAGCCGGGACAGCAGCTCCTACGAGCAGTACTTC. Protein product: CASRDSSSYEQYF.

This clone has only one observation. The J gene is TRBJ2-6, the V gene TRBV29-1, with TRBD1 as a possible D gene (5 bases). This CDR3 has 17 amino acids. The V and J ends lost 6 bases and 0 bases respectively, with 18 bases between them. CDR1 SQVTM and CDR2 ANQGSEA come from the germline V gene. CDR3 sequence: CSVIDSFTNSGANVLTF. The CDR3, as DNA: TGCAGCGTGATAGACAGTTTTACCAACTCTGGGGCCAACGTCCTGACTTTC.

This clone was seen only once. The CDR3 loop is CASSPWGHSASYEQYF. The CDR3, as DNA: TGTGCCAGCAGCCCGTGGGGACATTCCGCTTCCTACGAGCAGTACTTC. V and J are TRBV11-2 and TRBJ2-7; a possible D gene is TRBD1 (6 bases). Per the germline V gene, CDR1 is SGHAT and CDR2 is FQNNGV. Trimming took off 5 bases at V and 1 base at J, with 18 bases between the two ends. The CDR3 is 16 amino acids.

On this clone: Other DNA sequences in the sample encode the same CDR3. This chain joins TRBV7-6 and TRBJ2-3; 7 bases match TRBD1. Germline values: CDR1 SGHVS, CDR2 FNYEAQ. V shed 1 base, J shed 5 bases, and the junction held 0 bases outside the gene matches. The length of the CDR3 is 13 residues. The CDR3 region is CASSLDRGDTQYF. CDR3 sequence (DNA): TGTGCCAGCAGCTTAGACAGGGGAGATACGCAGTATTTT.

This chain links TRBV15 with TRBJ2-7; 10 bases match TRBD1. Germline trimming cut 2 bases from V and 3 bases from J; bases unmatched to any gene: 4. The CDR3 contains 15 residues. Germline CDR1 is LNHNV and CDR2 is YYDKDF (reference sequence). The CDR3 region is CATSRRTGGGYEQYF. CDR3 bases: TGTGCCACCAGCAGAAGGACAGGGGGTGGCTACGAGCAGTACTTC.

This clone was recorded only once. The genes are TRBV7-9 and TRBJ1-4; 7 bases match TRBD1. V lost 4 bases and J lost 3; bases outside the gene matches: 5. Germline CDR1 and CDR2: SEHNR and FQNEAQ (reference sequence). This CDR3 spans 15 amino acids. CDR3 DNA: TGTGCCAGCAGCTCTACAGGGGACCCTAATGAAAAACTGTTTTTT. Residues: CASSSTGDPNEKLFF.

This clone was counted once. This chain connects TRBV7-9 to TRBJ1-2; 9 bases agree with TRBD1. V gave up 5 bases and J gave up 2 bases; unmatched junction bases: 3. Germline CDR1 reads SEHNR; CDR2 reads FQNEAQ (reference sequence). The CDR3 runs to 14 residues. The CDR3 loop reads CASSIGQGNYGYTF. The CDR3 region has the DNA TGTGCCAGCAGCATTGGACAGGGGAACTATGGCTACACCTTC.

Concerning this clone: This same CDR3 is encoded by further DNA sequences in the sample. V and J are TRBV10-3 and TRBJ2-5, with TRBD2 matching 11 bases. Per the germline V gene, CDR1 is ENHRY and CDR2 is SYGVKD. Trimming removed 3 bases from V and 5 bases from J; junction bases left unmatched: 5. CDR3 length: 15 residues. The CDR3 sequence is CAISDLAGGSETQYF. CDR3 nucleotides: TGTGCCATCAGTGACCTAGCGGGAGGATCGGAGACCCAGTACTTC.

As DNA, the CDR3 is TGTGCCAGCAGCCACGGGCAGGGGGCGCCGCGGGGTCAGCCCCAGCATTTT. Translation: CASSHGQGAPRGQPQHF. The V and J genes are TRBV7-8 and TRBJ1-5; 8 bases map to TRBD1. CDR3 length: 17 residues. Germline V CDR1 and CDR2: SGHVS, FQNEAQ. Trimming cost V 5 bases and J 6 bases; bases outside gene matches: 15.

The CDR3 here is CASSYETVGNIQYF. The CDR3 DNA is TGTGCCAGCAGTTACGAGACAGTTGGAAACATTCAGTACTTC. V is TRBV6-6 and J is TRBJ2-4; tentatively, D is TRBD1 (5 bases). The CDR3 runs to 14 residues. V was trimmed by 2 bases and J by 6 bases, leaving 11 bases between them. CDR1 is MNHNY and CDR2 is SVGAGI in the germline V gene (reference sequence).

A word on this clone: At one boundary the junction diverges from the germline segment, which might be a read error. The gene calls are TRBV7-7 and TRBJ2-3; TRBD2 is a possible D gene (5 bases). CDR1 is SSHAT, CDR2 FNYEAQ, per germline (reference sequence). The CDR3 extends over 13 amino acids. As DNA, the CDR3 is TGTGCTAGCAGCTTAAGGCCGGGGGATACGCAGTATTTT. It codes for CASSLRPGDTQYF.

The rearrangement joins TRBV7-9 to TRBJ2-3; 8 bases line up with TRBD1. The CDR3 consists of 15 residues. V lost 1 base, J lost 2 bases, and 2 bases stayed unmatched. Per germline, CDR1 SEHNR and CDR2 FQNEAQ (reference sequence). Here the CDR3 DNA reads TGTGCCAGCAGCTTAGGGACAGGGATCACAGATACGCAGTATTTT. It specifies CASSLGTGITDTQYF.

V usage is TRBV27 and J usage is TRBJ2-7, with TRBD1 matching 9 bases. With V trimmed by 5 bases and J by 6 bases, 8 bases remained unmatched. The CDR3 covers 14 residues. Germline V gene data show CDR1 as MNHEY and CDR2 as SMNVEV (reference sequence). CDR3 nucleotide sequence: TGTGCCAGCAGTCTACAGGGGGCGCAAGGCGAGCAGTACTTC. Translation: CASSLQGAQGEQYF.

This clone was seen only once. The chain employs TRBV6-6 and TRBJ2-4; 10 bases match TRBD2. Germline-derived CDR1 and CDR2 are MNHNY and SVGAGI (reference sequence). This CDR3 comprises 15 residues. V dropped 3 bases and J dropped 8; count of bases not matched to a gene: 7. CDR3 sequence: CASSYLAGGRDIQYF. DNA of the CDR3: TGTGCCAGCAGTTATTTAGCGGGAGGCCGGGACATTCAGTACTTC.

V and J are TRBV10-2 and TRBJ1-2; TRBD1 matches at 9 bases. With V trimmed by 5 bases and J by 4 bases, 5 bases remained unmatched. Looked up from germline, CDR1 is WSHSY and CDR2 is SAAADI. This CDR3 is 14 amino acids long. The CDR3 DNA is TGCGCCAGCAGTCCCGGGACAGGGCGCTATGGCTACACCTTC. It codes for CASSPGTGRYGYTF.

The DNA for the CDR3 is TGTGCCAGCAGTCTCGCCGCCTTCGCACTAGCGGGACTCTACGAGCAGTACTTC. It is translated as CASSLAAFALAGLYEQYF. The chain is built from TRBV27 and TRBJ2-7; 10 bases map to TRBD2. There are 18 residues in the CDR3. The trim removed 5 bases at V and 3 bases at J, leaving 16 bases unmatched. Germline loops: CDR1 MNHEY, CDR2 SMNVEV (reference sequence).

This clone was seen just once. This chain uses TRBV2 with TRBJ2-3; 12 bases are shared with TRBD2. After removal of 2 bases from V and 4 bases from J, the junction contained 7 bases not matched to a gene. This CDR3 is 17 amino acids long. Germline V gene sequence: CDR1 SNHLY, CDR2 FYNNEI. As DNA, the CDR3 is TGTGCCAGCAGTGAAAGGGCTAGCGGGGGGGCCGCAGATACGCAGTATTTT. This sequence encodes CASSERASGGAADTQYF.

V gene TRBV27 combines with J gene TRBJ1-1; D is possibly TRBD1 (5 bases). Looked up from germline, CDR1 is MNHEY and CDR2 is SMNVEV (reference sequence). The ends were cut back, 5 bases at V and 1 base at J, with 17 bases in the middle. This CDR3 region has 16 residues. CDR3 loop: CASSGIGARGNTEAFF. CDR3 nucleotides: TGTGCCAGCAGTGGAATCGGGGCAAGGGGGAACACTGAAGCTTTCTTT.

The chain combines TRBV5-1 with TRBJ2-3; 9 bases map to TRBD2. V was pared by 0 bases and J by 5 bases, with 13 bases of the junction left unmatched. Germline values: CDR1 SGHRS, CDR2 YFSETQ. This CDR3 has 18 amino acids. The CDR3 spells CASSLVASGVLGGDTQYF. As DNA, the CDR3 is TGCGCCAGCAGCTTGGTAGCTAGCGGGGTGTTAGGTGGAGATACGCAGTATTTT.

The rearrangement joins TRBV6-1 to TRBJ2-1, with D hard to call. Germline V lookup: CDR1 MNHNS, CDR2 SASEGT. Between the trimmed V and J ends, which lost 6 bases and 4 bases, there was a span of 7 bases. The CDR3 contains 12 residues. The CDR3 nucleotides are TGTGCCAGCAGGGACGGATACAATGAGCAGTTCTTC. This gives the protein CASRDGYNEQFF.

The gene calls are TRBV5-4 and TRBJ2-5; 7 bases map to TRBD2. With 5 bases clipped from V and 5 bases from J, the junction kept 6 bases outside the gene matches. The germline V gene has CDR1 SGHNT and CDR2 YYREEE (reference sequence). This CDR3 is built from 13 residues. CDR3 coding DNA: TGTGCCAGCAGGGCGGGAGAGTTTGAGACCCAGTACTTC. It specifies CASRAGEFETQYF.

This rearrangement joins TRBV27 to TRBJ2-1, with 9 bases fitting TRBD2. Germline CDR1 reads MNHEY; CDR2 reads SMNVEV (reference sequence). The CDR3 runs to 17 residues. V shed 2 bases and J 5 bases; nucleotides not matched to a gene: 10. The CDR3 sequence is CASSLDVRLAVNNEQFF. CDR3 nucleotide sequence: TGTGCCAGCAGTTTAGATGTCAGACTAGCGGTGAACAATGAGCAGTTCTTC.

This chain connects TRBV6-5 to TRBJ2-1; perhaps D is TRBD1 or TRBD2 (5 bases each). V was trimmed by 4 bases and J by 3 bases, leaving 7 bases between them. Looked up from germline, CDR1 is MNHEY and CDR2 is SVGAGI. The CDR3 extends over 13 amino acids. The CDR3 loop reads CASSWDVYNEQFF. The CDR3 DNA reads TGTGCCAGCAGTTGGGACGTCTACAATGAGCAGTTCTTC.

The genes are TRBV7-9 and TRBJ2-7; no reliable D call. The CDR3 has 17 residues. V was pared by 6 bases and J by 3 bases, with 24 bases between. Germline V gene data show CDR1 as SEHNR and CDR2 as FQNEAQ (reference sequence). CDR3 nucleotides: TGTGCCAGCAGTTCTACAGTGAATTTCCGGACCAACTACGAGCAGTACTTC. Its protein is CASSSTVNFRTNYEQYF.